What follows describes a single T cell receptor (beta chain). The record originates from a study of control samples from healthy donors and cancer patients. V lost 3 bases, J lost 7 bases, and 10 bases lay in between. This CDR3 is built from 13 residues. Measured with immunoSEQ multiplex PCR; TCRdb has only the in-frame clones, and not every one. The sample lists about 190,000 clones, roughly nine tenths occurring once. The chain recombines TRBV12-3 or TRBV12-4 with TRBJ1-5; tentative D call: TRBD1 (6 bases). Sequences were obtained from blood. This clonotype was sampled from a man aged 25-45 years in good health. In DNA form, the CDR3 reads TGTGCCAGCAGTTTCCAGGGGAGGCAGCCCCAGCATTTT. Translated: CASSFQGRQPQHF.